These 20 T cell receptor beta chains share one sample of origin, sequenced in a study of OX40 agonist ivuxolimab in advanced cancers. Using immunoSEQ multiplex PCR, the repertoire was profiled, and TCRdb retains in-frame clones only, with some absent. Of 80,000 to 95,000 clones in the sample, 70% to 90% were seen once. The sample in question was CD4+ or CD8+ T cells sorted from blood, obtained in a trial of the OX40 agonist ivuxolimab. These receptors all come from an adult with an advanced solid tumor such as melanoma, head and neck, liver or kidney cancer.

This clone appeared a single time. The V call is TRBV4-1, the J call TRBJ2-3, with TRBD2 identical over 7 bases. Germline CDR1 and CDR2: MGHRA and YSYEKL. J gave up 0 bases and V 3 bases, and 12 bases lay outside the gene matches. This CDR3 spans 18 amino acids. The CDR3 sequence is CASSHIGRGRLSTDTQYF. The CDR3 nucleotides read TGCGCCAGCAGCCACATAGGGAGGGGACGCCTAAGCACAGATACGCAGTATTTT.

The chain has TRBV2 and TRBJ1-3, with 9 bases aligning to TRBD1. J was trimmed by 4 bases and V by 5 bases; bases with no gene match: 9. Germline CDR1 and CDR2: SNHLY and FYNNEI. There are 16 residues in the CDR3. The CDR3 DNA is TGTGCCAGCAGTACCATCGGGACAGGGACCGGAAACACCATATATTTT. As protein: CASSTIGTGTGNTIYF.

CDR3 amino acids: CASSPQQGGGNTIYF. The CDR3 nucleotides read TGTGCCAGCTCACCACAACAGGGAGGTGGAAACACCATATATTTT. This chain connects TRBV18 to TRBJ1-3, with D maybe TRBD1 (6 bases). Per the germline V gene, CDR1 is KGHSH and CDR2 is LQKENI. V was shortened by 1 base and J by 3 bases, with 10 bases between the two germline ends. The length of the CDR3 is 15 residues.

The rearrangement uses TRBV28 and TRBJ1-5; D remains ambiguous. The ends were cut back, 9 bases at V and 7 bases at J, with 13 bases in the middle. This CDR3 is built from 12 residues. Germline lookup yields CDR1 MDHEN and CDR2 SYDVKM. The CDR3 DNA reads TGTGCCAGTGTGGGGAGTAGCCAGCCCCAGCATTTT. This gives the protein CASVGSSQPQHF.

This chain joins TRBV30 and TRBJ2-5, with 11 nucleotides matching TRBD2. The V segment lost 3 bases and the J segment 1 base; nucleotides outside the gene matches: 7. CDR1 is GTSNPN and CDR2 is SVGIG in the germline V gene (reference sequence). This CDR3 region has 16 residues. CDR3 region: CAWSAPGLAAQETQYF. For the CDR3, the DNA is TGTGCCTGGAGCGCGCCGGGACTAGCGGCCCAAGAGACCCAGTACTTC.

The chain recombines TRBV5-6 with TRBJ2-1; 9 bases line up with TRBD2. The V and J ends lost 4 bases and 6 bases, in that order; junction bases with no gene match: 8. Looked up from germline, CDR1 is SGHDT and CDR2 is YYEEEE. This CDR3 has 15 amino acids. The CDR3 DNA follows: TGTGCCAGCAGCCCCCAAGCGGGGGGACCCAATGAGCAGTTCTTC. This sequence encodes CASSPQAGGPNEQFF.

The V call is TRBV19, the J call TRBJ2-7; D may be TRBD1 (5 bases). Germline V gives CDR1 LNHDA, CDR2 SQIVND (reference sequence). This CDR3 is 19 amino acids long. V gave up 3 bases and J gave up 5 bases, with 29 bases separating them. CDR3 sequence reads: CASSIFGAGESLKIDEQYF. DNA for the CDR3: TGTGCCAGTAGTATTTTTGGGGCAGGCGAATCCCTCAAGATTGACGAGCAGTACTTC.

The rearrangement joins TRBV6-1 to TRBJ1-1, with no clear D. Trimming stripped 3 bases from V and 7 bases from J, with 12 bases between. CDR1 is MNHNS, CDR2 SASEGT, per germline. The CDR3 is made up of 13 amino acids. This CDR3 reads CASSDDPVFEAFF. The CDR3 DNA follows: TGTGCCAGCAGTGATGATCCGGTGTTTGAAGCTTTCTTT.

This chain joins TRBV25-1 and TRBJ1-2, with 7 positions matching TRBD1. The J segment lost 6 bases and the V segment lost 2 bases, leaving 0 bases of the junction unmatched. CDR1 and CDR2 (germline): MGHDK, SYGVNS. CDR3 size: 12 residues. This CDR3 is CASSEQGDGYTF. As DNA, the CDR3 is TGTGCCAGCAGTGAACAGGGGGATGGCTACACCTTC.

This sequence joins TRBV7-2 and TRBJ2-4; a possible D gene is TRBD2 (6 bases). This CDR3 is built from 13 residues. Germline V gene data show CDR1 as SGHTA and CDR2 as FQGNSA. Trimming took 5 bases from V and 7 from J, leaving 12 bases between them. The CDR3 nucleotides are TGTGCCAGCAGCCTGGGGGGAGTCAACATTCAGTACTTC. It codes for CASSLGGVNIQYF.

The V gene is TRBV11-2, the J gene TRBJ2-5; a weak D match, TRBD1 (6 bases). CDR1 and CDR2 from the germline V gene are SGHAT and FQNNGV. V was trimmed by 0 bases and J by 9 bases, leaving 11 bases between them. CDR3 length equals 13 residues. The CDR3 DNA is TGTGCCAGCAGCTTAGAGAGCAGGGGTTCCCAGTACTTC. It yields the protein CASSLESRGSQYF.

The rearrangement links TRBV2 to TRBJ2-5; a possible D gene is TRBD2 (6 bases). The CDR3 runs to 13 residues. Germline CDR1 SNHLY, CDR2 FYNNEI. V was trimmed by 4 bases and J by 3 bases, leaving 9 bases between them. CDR3: CASSVRLEETQYF. DNA of the CDR3: TGTGCCAGCAGTGTCAGACTAGAAGAGACCCAGTACTTC.

V is TRBV4-3 and J is TRBJ1-5; D gene ambiguous. Germline V gene sequence: CDR1 LGHNA, CDR2 YSLEER. CDR3 size: 14 residues. V was cut by 0 bases and J by 4 bases, with 7 bases left in between. CDR3 sequence (DNA): TGCGCCAGCAGCCAAGATATGGGGAATCAGCCCCAGCATTTT. Amino acids: CASSQDMGNQPQHF.

The chain links TRBV9 to TRBJ1-2; TRBD1 matches 7 bases. This CDR3 contains 15 residues. With V trimmed by 0 bases and J by 4 bases, 6 bases remained unmatched. Germline loops: CDR1 SGDLS, CDR2 YYNGEE. CDR3 DNA sequence: TGTGCCAGCAGCGTAGAAGGACAGGCGACCTATGGCTACACCTTC. Translation gives CASSVEGQATYGYTF.

V is TRBV5-4 and J is TRBJ2-3; 9 nucleotides line up with TRBD1. V lost 2 bases, J lost 5 bases, and 6 bases stayed unmatched. The CDR3 extends over 15 amino acids. Germline loops: CDR1 SGHNT, CDR2 YYREEE (reference sequence). CDR3 bases: TGTGCCAGCAGCTTCGAACAGGGGGCTCAAGATACGCAGTATTTT. Translation: CASSFEQGAQDTQYF.

V is TRBV4-2 and J is TRBJ1-1; D gene uncertain. CDR1 is LGHNA and CDR2 is YNFKEQ in the germline V gene. This CDR3 region has 13 residues. Between the trimmed V and J ends, which lost 0 bases and 4 bases, there was a span of 6 bases. The chain's CDR3 is CASSQDFATEAFF. Written as DNA, the CDR3 is TGTGCCAGCAGCCAAGACTTTGCCACTGAAGCTTTCTTT.

The rearrangement joins TRBV19 to TRBJ1-3; D is unresolved. V was clipped by 1 base and J by 2 bases, with 6 bases between them. Germline loops: CDR1 LNHDA, CDR2 SQIVND (reference sequence). The CDR3 runs to 14 residues. Written as DNA, the CDR3 is TGTGCCAGTAGTATAGCCAGAACTGGAAACACCATATATTTT. Translating it yields CASSIARTGNTIYF.

The rearrangement uses TRBV4-2 and TRBJ2-7, with TRBD2 as a possible D gene (7 bases). In germline, CDR1 is LGHNA, CDR2 YNFKEQ. Trimming cost V 4 bases and J 5 bases, with 18 bases left between them. The CDR3 is 15 residues long. CDR3 sequence (DNA): TGTGCCAGCAGCCGGGCGAGGGGGGGTTGGGACGAGCAGTACTTC. Amino acid sequence: CASSRARGGWDEQYF.

This chain joins TRBV6-1 and TRBJ2-1, with D perhaps TRBD1 or TRBD2 (5 bases each). Trimming took off 7 bases at V and 0 bases at J, with 13 bases between the two ends. CDR1 MNHNS and CDR2 SASEGT come from the germline V gene. The CDR3 sequence is 15 residues long. DNA for the CDR3: TGTGCCAGCACCCGGGACGGTAGCTCCTACAATGAGCAGTTCTTC. Its protein product is CASTRDGSSYNEQFF.

The V and J genes are TRBV29-1 and TRBJ2-7, with no clear D. The germline gives CDR1 SQVTM, CDR2 ANQGSEA. The CDR3 contains 13 residues. V lost 5 bases, J lost 2 bases, and 13 bases lay in between. CDR3 region: CSVTTLSPYEQYF. As DNA, the CDR3 is TGCAGCGTTACGACTCTAAGCCCCTACGAGCAGTACTTC.